This T cell receptor beta chain was captured in a study of T-cell reconstitution after alpha-beta-depleted transplantation in children. Unique molecular identifiers were incorporated into the prepared TCRbeta library. One entry per CDR3 protein, called by TCRdb with MiXCR from the PCR reads. In the table there are approximately 500,000 distinct CDR3 sequences, about 10% of which are singletons. The table lists this clonotype with a few counts. Its antigen is unknown. Study findings and constraints: Several hundred graft clones that had expanded were reportedly the source of alpha-beta T cells about two months after transplant.

CDR3 size: 13 residues. Germline V gene data show CDR1 as MNHEY and CDR2 as SVGEGT. V was clipped by 0 bases and J by 7 bases, with 8 bases between them. The material sequenced was PBMCs, taken before TCRalphabeta/CD19-depleted stem cell transplant. V gene TRBV6-2 or TRBV6-3 combines with J gene TRBJ2-3, with D tentatively TRBD1 (6 bases). The TCR sequence derives from a child under 10 years old with inherited bone marrow failure, due to receive a stem cell transplant. The CDR3 bases are TGTGCCAGCAGTTACTCGAGGGGGAATACGCAGTATTTT. This codes for CASSYSRGNTQYF.